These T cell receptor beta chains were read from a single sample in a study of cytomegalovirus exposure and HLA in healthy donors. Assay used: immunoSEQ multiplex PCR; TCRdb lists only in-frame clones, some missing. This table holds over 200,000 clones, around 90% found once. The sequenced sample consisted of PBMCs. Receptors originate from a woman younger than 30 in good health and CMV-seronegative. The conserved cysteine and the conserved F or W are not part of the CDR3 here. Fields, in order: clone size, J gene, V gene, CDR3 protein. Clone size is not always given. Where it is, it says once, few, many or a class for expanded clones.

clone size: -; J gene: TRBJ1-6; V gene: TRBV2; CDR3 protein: ASRETGVSPLH
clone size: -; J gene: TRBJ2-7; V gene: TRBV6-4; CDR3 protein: ASSPGTGPYEQY
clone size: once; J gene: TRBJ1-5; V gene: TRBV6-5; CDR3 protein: ASSSIWTGGGEPQH
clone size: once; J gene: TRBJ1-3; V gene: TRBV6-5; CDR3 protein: ASRPGLSGNTIY
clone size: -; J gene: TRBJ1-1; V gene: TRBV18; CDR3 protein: ASSPLEENTEAF
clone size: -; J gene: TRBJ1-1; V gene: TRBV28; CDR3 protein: ASSHKTGENTEAF
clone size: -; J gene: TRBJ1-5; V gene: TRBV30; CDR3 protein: AWTENSNQPQH
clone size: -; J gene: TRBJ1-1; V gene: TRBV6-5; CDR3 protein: ASSREGQGTTEAF
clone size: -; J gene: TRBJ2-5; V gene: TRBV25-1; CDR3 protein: ASPRGRETQY
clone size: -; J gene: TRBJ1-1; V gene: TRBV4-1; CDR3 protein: ASSQERPTGFEAF
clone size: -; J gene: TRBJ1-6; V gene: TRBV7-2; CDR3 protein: ASSPGHLRQYNSPLH
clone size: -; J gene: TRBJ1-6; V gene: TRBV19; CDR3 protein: ASSTHLGGSSYNSPLH
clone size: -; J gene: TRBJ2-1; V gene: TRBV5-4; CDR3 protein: ASSLTGGPLYNEQF
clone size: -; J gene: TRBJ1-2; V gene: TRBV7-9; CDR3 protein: ASSLATLGYT
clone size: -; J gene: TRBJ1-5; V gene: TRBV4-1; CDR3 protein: ASSQVLQGARVNQPQH
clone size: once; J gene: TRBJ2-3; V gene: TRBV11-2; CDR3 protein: ASSLGTTDTQY
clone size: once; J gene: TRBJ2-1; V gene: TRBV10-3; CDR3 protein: AISGGRSYNEQF
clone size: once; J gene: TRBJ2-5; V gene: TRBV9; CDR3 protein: ASSSRRDQETQY
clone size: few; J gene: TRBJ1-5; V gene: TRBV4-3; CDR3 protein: ASSQELEGNQPQH
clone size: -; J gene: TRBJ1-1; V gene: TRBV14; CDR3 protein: ASSSDRNTEAF
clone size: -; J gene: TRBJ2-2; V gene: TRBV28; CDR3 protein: ASSLIGGGLNTGELF
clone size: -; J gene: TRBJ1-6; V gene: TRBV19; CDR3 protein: ASSVAGGAGGSPLH
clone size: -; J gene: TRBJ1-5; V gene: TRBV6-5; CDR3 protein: ASSYREGLQPQH
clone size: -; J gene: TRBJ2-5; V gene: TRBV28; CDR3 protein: ASRRSGQGQEAQY
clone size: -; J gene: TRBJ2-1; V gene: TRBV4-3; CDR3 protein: ASSPSLGGGTYNEQF
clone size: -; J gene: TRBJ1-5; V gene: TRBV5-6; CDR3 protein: ASSLDRGGQPQH
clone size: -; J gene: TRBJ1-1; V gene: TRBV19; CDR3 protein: ASPPTPTGSTEAF
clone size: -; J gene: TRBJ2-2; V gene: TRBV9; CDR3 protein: ASSVEGSGGLETGELF
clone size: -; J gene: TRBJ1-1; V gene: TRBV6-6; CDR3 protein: ASSYAWLEAF
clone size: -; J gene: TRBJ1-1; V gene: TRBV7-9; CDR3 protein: ASSLGHYLNTEAF
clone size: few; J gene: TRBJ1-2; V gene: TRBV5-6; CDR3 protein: ASSDPGGANYGYT